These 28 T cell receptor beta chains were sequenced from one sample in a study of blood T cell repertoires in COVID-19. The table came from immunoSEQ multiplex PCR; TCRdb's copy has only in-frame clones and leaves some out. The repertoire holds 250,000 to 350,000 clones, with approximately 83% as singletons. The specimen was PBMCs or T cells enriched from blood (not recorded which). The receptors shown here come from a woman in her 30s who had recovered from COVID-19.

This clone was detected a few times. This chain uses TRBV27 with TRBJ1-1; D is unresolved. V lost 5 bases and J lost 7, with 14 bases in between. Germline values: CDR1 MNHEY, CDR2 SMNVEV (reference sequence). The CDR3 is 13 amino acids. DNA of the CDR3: TGTGCCAGCAGTCCCATCTACCTAAATGAAGCTTTCTTT. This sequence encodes CASSPIYLNEAFF.

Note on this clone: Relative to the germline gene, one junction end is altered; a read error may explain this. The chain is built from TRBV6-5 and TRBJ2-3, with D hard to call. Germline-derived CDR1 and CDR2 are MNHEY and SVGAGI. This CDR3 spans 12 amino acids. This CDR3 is CASGSSRDTQYF. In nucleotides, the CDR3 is TGTGCCAGCGGTAGTAGCAGAGATACGCAGTATTTT.

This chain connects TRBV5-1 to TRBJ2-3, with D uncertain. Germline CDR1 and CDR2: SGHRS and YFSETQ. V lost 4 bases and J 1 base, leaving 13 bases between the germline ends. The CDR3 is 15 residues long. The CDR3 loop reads CASSPPERRTDTQYF. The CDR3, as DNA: TGCGCCAGCAGCCCCCCCGAGAGGCGCACAGATACGCAGTATTTT.

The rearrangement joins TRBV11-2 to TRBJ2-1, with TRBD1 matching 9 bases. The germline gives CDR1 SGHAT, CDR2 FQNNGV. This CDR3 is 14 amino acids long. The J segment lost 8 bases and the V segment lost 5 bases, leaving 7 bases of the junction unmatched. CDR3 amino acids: CASSTQTGGDEQFF. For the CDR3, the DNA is TGTGCCAGCAGCACTCAGACAGGGGGGGATGAGCAGTTCTTC.

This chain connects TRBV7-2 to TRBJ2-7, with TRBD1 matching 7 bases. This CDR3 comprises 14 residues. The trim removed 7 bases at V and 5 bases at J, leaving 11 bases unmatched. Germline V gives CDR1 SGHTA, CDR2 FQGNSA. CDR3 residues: CASTPPRGINEQYF. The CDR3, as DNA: TGTGCCAGCACCCCCCCCAGGGGGATCAACGAGCAGTACTTC.

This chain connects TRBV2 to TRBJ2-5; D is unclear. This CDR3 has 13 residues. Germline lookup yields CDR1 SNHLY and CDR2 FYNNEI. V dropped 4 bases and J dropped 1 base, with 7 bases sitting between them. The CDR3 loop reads CASSGGSQETQYF. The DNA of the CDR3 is TGTGCCAGCAGTGGAGGCAGCCAAGAGACCCAGTACTTC.

The CDR3 DNA follows: TGTGCCACCCGGAGCTCCTACGAGCAGTACTTC. It translates to CATRSSYEQYF. The V gene is TRBV6-5, the J gene TRBJ2-7; D is unclear. V was trimmed by 10 bases and J by 0 bases, leaving 7 bases between them. CDR1 and CDR2 (germline): MNHEY, SVGAGI. CDR3 length equals 11 residues.

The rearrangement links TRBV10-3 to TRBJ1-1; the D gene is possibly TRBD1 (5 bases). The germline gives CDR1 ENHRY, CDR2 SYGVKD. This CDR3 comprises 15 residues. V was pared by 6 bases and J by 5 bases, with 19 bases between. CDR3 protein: CAIRRSVVGGTEAFF. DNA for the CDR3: TGTGCCATCAGGAGATCGGTTGTGGGGGGAACTGAAGCTTTCTTT.

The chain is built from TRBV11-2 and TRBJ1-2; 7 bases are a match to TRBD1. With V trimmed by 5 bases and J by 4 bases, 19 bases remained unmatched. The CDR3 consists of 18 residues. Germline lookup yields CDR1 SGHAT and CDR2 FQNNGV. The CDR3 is CASSGTGTAPVGLYGYTF. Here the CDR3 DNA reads TGTGCCAGCAGCGGGACCGGGACAGCGCCCGTGGGGCTCTATGGCTACACCTTC.

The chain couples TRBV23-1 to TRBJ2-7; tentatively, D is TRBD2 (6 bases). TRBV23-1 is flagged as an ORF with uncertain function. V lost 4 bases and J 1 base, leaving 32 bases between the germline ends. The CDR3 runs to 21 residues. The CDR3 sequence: CASSRGPNLGLRVRGSYEQYF. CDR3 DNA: TGCGCCAGCAGTCGTGGGCCCAACCTGGGACTGCGCGTTCGCGGATCCTACGAGCAGTACTTC.

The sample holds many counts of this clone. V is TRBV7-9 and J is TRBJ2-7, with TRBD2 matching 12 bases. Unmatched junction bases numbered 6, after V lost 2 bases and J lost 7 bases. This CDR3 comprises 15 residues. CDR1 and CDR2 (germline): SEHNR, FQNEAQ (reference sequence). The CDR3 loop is CASSLLAGGPSEQYF. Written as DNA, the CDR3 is TGTGCCAGCAGCTTACTAGCGGGAGGGCCGAGTGAGCAGTACTTC.

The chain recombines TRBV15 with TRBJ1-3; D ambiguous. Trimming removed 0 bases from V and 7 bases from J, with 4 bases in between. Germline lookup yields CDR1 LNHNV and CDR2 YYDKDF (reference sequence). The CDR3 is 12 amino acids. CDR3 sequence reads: CATSRDRNTIYF. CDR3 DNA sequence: TGTGCCACCAGCAGAGATCGGAACACCATATATTTT.

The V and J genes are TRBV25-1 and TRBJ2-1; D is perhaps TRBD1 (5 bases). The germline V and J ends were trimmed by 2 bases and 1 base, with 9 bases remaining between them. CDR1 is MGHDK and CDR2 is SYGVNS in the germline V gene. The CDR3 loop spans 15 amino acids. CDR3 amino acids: CASSENRNSYNEQFF. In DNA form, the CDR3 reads TGTGCCAGCAGTGAAAACAGGAATTCCTACAATGAGCAGTTCTTC.

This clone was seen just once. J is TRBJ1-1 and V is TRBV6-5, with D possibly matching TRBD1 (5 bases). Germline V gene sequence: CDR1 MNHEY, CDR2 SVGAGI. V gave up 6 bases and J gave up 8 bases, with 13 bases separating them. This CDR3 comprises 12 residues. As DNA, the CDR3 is TGTGCCAGCAGCGACCTAAGGGGAGAAGCTTTCTTT. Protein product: CASSDLRGEAFF.

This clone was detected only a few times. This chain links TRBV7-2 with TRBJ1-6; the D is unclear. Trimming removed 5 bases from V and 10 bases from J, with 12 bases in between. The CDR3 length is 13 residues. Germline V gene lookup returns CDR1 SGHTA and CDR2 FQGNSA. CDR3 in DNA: TGTGCCAGCAGCCCTATTGGGCACTCACCCCTCCACTTT. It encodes CASSPIGHSPLHF.

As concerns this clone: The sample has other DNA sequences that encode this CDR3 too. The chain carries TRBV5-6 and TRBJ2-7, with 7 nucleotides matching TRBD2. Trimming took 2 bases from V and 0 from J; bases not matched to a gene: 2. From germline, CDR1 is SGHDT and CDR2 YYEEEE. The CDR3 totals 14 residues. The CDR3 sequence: CASSFASGSYEQYF. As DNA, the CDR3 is TGTGCCAGCAGCTTCGCTAGCGGCTCCTACGAGCAGTACTTC.

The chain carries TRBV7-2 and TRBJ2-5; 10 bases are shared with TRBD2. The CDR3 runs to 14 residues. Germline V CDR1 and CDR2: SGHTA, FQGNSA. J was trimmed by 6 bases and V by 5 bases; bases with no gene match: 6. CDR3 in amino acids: CASSQSGGAKTQYF. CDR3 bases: TGTGCCAGCAGCCAGAGCGGGGGGGCTAAGACCCAGTACTTC.

The CDR3 bases are TGTGCCAGCAGCTCATTCGGGAGCTCCTATAATTCACCCCTCCACTTT. Residues: CASSSFGSSYNSPLHF. The rearrangement joins TRBV7-9 to TRBJ1-6; unclear D gene. The CDR3 loop spans 16 amino acids. Germline CDR1 reads SEHNR; CDR2 reads FQNEAQ (reference sequence). V shed 4 bases and J shed 0 bases, with 10 bases lying between them.

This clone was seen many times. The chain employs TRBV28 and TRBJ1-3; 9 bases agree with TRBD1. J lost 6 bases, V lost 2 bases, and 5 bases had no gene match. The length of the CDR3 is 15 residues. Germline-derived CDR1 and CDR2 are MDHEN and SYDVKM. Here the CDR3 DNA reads TGTGCCAGCAGTTTAACAGGACAGGGGTCAAACACCATATATTTT. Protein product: CASSLTGQGSNTIYF.

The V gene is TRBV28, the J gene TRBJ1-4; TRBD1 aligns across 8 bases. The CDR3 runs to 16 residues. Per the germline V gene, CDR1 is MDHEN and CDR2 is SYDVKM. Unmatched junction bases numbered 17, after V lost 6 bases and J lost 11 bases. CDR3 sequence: CASSRRAGTDRGKLFF. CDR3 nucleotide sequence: TGTGCCAGCAGCCGACGAGCCGGGACAGACAGGGGCAAACTGTTTTTT.

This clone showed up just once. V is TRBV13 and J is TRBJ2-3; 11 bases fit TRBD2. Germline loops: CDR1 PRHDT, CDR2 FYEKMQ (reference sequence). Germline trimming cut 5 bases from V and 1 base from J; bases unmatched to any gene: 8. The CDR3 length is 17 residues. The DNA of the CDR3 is TGTGCCAGCAGCCCTGACATTAGCGGGAGGGGCACAGATACGCAGTATTTT. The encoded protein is CASSPDISGRGTDTQYF. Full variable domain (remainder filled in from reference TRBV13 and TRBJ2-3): AAGVIQSPRHLIKEKRETATLKCYPIPRHDTVYWYQQGPGQDPQFLISFYEKMQSDKGSIPDRFSAQQFSDYHSELNMSSLELGDSALYFCASSPDISGRGTDTQYFGPGTRLTVL.

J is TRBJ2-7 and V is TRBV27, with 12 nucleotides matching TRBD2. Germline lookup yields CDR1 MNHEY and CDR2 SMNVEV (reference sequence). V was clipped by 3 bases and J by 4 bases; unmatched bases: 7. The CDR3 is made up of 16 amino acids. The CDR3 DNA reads TGTGCCAGCAGTTTCTCTAGCGGGAGGGCCGGGTACGAGCAGTACTTC. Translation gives CASSFSSGRAGYEQYF.

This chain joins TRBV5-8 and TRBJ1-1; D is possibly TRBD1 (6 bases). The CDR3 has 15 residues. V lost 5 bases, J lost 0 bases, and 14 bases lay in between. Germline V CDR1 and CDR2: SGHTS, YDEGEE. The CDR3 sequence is CASRTPGTLNTEAFF. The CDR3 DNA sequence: TGTGCCAGCAGGACCCCCGGGACATTGAACACTGAAGCTTTCTTT.

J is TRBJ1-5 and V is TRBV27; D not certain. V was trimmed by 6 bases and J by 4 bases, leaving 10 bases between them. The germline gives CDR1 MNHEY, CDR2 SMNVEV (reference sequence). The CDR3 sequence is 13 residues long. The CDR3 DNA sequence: TGTGCCAGCAGAGAAAACTGGAATCAGCCCCAGCATTTT. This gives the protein CASRENWNQPQHF.

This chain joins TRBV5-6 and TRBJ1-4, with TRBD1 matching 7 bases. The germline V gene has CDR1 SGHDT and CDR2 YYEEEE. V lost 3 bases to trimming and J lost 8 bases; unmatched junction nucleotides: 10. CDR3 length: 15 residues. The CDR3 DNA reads TGTGCCAGCAGCTCGTCTCCAGGGGGTAGGGAAAAACTGTTTTTT. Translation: CASSSSPGGREKLFF. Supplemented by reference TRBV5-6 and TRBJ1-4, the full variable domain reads DAGVTQSPTHLIKTRGQQVTLRCSPKSGHDTVSWYQQALGQGPQFIFQYYEEEERQRGNFPDRFSGHQFPNYSSELNVNALLLGDSALYLCASSSSPGGREKLFFGSGTQLSVL.

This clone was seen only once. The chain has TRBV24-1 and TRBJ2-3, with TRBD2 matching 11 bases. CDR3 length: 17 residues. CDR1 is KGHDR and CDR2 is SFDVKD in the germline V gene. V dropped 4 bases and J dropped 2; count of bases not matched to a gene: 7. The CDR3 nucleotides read TGTGCCACCAGTGACCCCGGGACTAGCGGTAACACAGATACGCAGTATTTT. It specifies CATSDPGTSGNTDTQYF.

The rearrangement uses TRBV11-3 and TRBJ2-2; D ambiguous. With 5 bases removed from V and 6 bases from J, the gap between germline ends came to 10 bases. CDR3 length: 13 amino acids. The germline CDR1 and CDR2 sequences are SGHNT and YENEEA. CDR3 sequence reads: CASSRGPSGELFF. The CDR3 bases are TGTGCCAGCAGCCGAGGTCCCTCCGGGGAGCTGTTTTTT.

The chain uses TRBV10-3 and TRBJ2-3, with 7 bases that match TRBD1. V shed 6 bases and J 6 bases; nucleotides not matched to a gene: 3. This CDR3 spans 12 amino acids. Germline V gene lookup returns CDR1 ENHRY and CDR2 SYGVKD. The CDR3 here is CAIRRDSDTQYF. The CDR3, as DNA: TGTGCCATCAGACGGGACAGCGATACGCAGTATTTT.